Listed below are T cell receptor beta chains from one sample, sequenced in a study of cytomegalovirus exposure and HLA in healthy donors. The data were produced by immunoSEQ multiplex PCR, yet TCRdb's version contains in-frame clones alone and is incomplete. The sample has fewer than 200,000 clones, around 69% seen once. Sequencing was carried out using PBMCs. These TCRs come from a woman between 25 and 40 years old in good health and CMV-seronegative. CDR3s include the opening cysteine and the closing phenylalanine or tryptophan. The order of the fields is V gene, clone size, D gene, J gene, CDR3 DNA, CDR3 protein. The D gene is left open where the match is weak. Only part of the rows carry a size: once, few, many, or a class if the clone is expanded.

v_gene: TRBV29-1; abundance: NA; d_gene: TRBD2; j_gene: TRBJ2-7; CDR3nt: TGCAGCGTCTTTAGCGGGAGCATTCGCGAGCAGTACTTC; CDR3aa: CSVFSGSIREQYF
v_gene: TRBV5-4; abundance: NA; d_gene: TRBD2; j_gene: TRBJ2-1; CDR3nt: TGTGCCAGCAGCTTAAGCGGGGGGGCTGGCTACAATGAGCAGTTCTTC; CDR3aa: CASSLSGGAGYNEQFF
v_gene: TRBV28; abundance: NA; d_gene: NA; j_gene: TRBJ1-2; CDR3nt: TGTGCCAGCAGCCGGAGAGTCTACACCTTC; CDR3aa: CASSRRVYTF
v_gene: TRBV7-8; abundance: NA; d_gene: NA; j_gene: TRBJ1-2; CDR3nt: TGTGCCAGCAGCTTTTCAGGGGATGGCTACACCTTC; CDR3aa: CASSFSGDGYTF
v_gene: TRBV7-6; abundance: once; d_gene: NA; j_gene: TRBJ2-6; CDR3nt: TGTGCCAGCAGCTTTGTCATCTCTGGGGCCAACGTCCTGACTTTC; CDR3aa: CASSFVISGANVLTF
v_gene: TRBV25-1; abundance: once; d_gene: NA; j_gene: TRBJ2-1; CDR3nt: TGTGCCAGCAGTGAATATACGGGACTCGATTACAATGAGCAGTTCTTC; CDR3aa: CASSEYTGLDYNEQFF
v_gene: TRBV2; abundance: NA; d_gene: NA; j_gene: TRBJ2-7; CDR3nt: TGTGCCAGCAGTGTCATTTCCCACGAGCAGTACTTC; CDR3aa: CASSVISHEQYF
v_gene: TRBV15; abundance: NA; d_gene: TRBD2; j_gene: TRBJ2-1; CDR3nt: TGTGCCACCAGCAGAGTGACTAGCGTATTATCCTTGGATGAGCAGTTCTTC; CDR3aa: CATSRVTSVLSLDEQFF
v_gene: TRBV5-4; abundance: NA; d_gene: TRBD2; j_gene: TRBJ2-3; CDR3nt: TGTGCCAGCAGCATACCTAGCGGGAGGGCCACAGATACGCAGTATTTT; CDR3aa: CASSIPSGRATDTQYF
v_gene: TRBV11-3; abundance: NA; d_gene: NA; j_gene: TRBJ2-3; CDR3nt: TGTGCCAGCAGCTTAGAGTATTTGGATACGCAGTATTTT; CDR3aa: CASSLEYLDTQYF
v_gene: TRBV18; abundance: NA; d_gene: TRBD2; j_gene: TRBJ2-7; CDR3nt: TGTGCCAGCTCACCACCTGAGCGGGGCTCCTACGAGCAGTACTTC; CDR3aa: CASSPPERGSYEQYF
v_gene: TRBV5-4; abundance: NA; d_gene: TRBD2; j_gene: TRBJ2-7; CDR3nt: TGTGCCAGCAGCCCGCGGAGAGCGGGGACCTCCTACGAGCAGTACTTC; CDR3aa: CASSPRRAGTSYEQYF
v_gene: TRBV6-4; abundance: few; d_gene: TRBD2; j_gene: TRBJ2-1; CDR3nt: TGTGCCAGCAGTGAACGGGAGACTAGCGGCTACAATGAGCAGTTCTTC; CDR3aa: CASSERETSGYNEQFF
v_gene: TRBV4-3; abundance: few; d_gene: TRBD1; j_gene: TRBJ1-1; CDR3nt: TGCGCCAGCAGCCAAGAGAACAGGGGAGGCACTGAAGCTTTCTTT; CDR3aa: CASSQENRGGTEAFF
v_gene: TRBV11-2; abundance: once; d_gene: NA; j_gene: TRBJ1-1; CDR3nt: TGTGCCAGCAGCCAAAACAGGGAATCTAGTGAAGCTTTCTTT; CDR3aa: CASSQNRESSEAFF
v_gene: TRBV9; abundance: NA; d_gene: NA; j_gene: TRBJ1-1; CDR3nt: TGTGCCAGCGCCCCGACAGGAGAGGGCACTGAAGCTTTCTTT; CDR3aa: CASAPTGEGTEAFF
v_gene: TRBV7-9; abundance: NA; d_gene: NA; j_gene: TRBJ2-1; CDR3nt: TGTGCCAGCAGCTTAGCGCTAGATACCAATGAGCAGTTCTTC; CDR3aa: CASSLALDTNEQFF
v_gene: TRBV4-3; abundance: NA; d_gene: NA; j_gene: TRBJ1-6; CDR3nt: TGCGCCAGCAGCCAAGCGGAGTTTAATTCACCCCTCCACTTT; CDR3aa: CASSQAEFNSPLHF
v_gene: TRBV5-1; abundance: NA; d_gene: TRBD1; j_gene: TRBJ1-2; CDR3nt: TGCGCCAGCGGCGAGGGACAGTTAAACTATGGCTACACCTTC; CDR3aa: CASGEGQLNYGYTF
v_gene: TRBV28; abundance: few; d_gene: TRBD1; j_gene: TRBJ1-2; CDR3nt: TGTGCCAGCTGGCAGGGGGTCTATGGCTACACCTTC; CDR3aa: CASWQGVYGYTF
v_gene: TRBV5-5; abundance: NA; d_gene: TRBD1; j_gene: TRBJ1-1; CDR3nt: TGTGCCAGCAGCCCCCGACAGGGAGATGAAGCTTTCTTT; CDR3aa: CASSPRQGDEAFF
v_gene: TRBV28; abundance: NA; d_gene: TRBD1; j_gene: TRBJ1-5; CDR3nt: TGTGCCAGCAGTTACCTCGACAGGGGTGGCAATCAGCCCCAGCATTTT; CDR3aa: CASSYLDRGGNQPQHF
v_gene: TRBV6-5; abundance: NA; d_gene: NA; j_gene: TRBJ1-1; CDR3nt: TGTGCCAGCCGGGTGGACAGTTACACTGAAGCTTTCTTT; CDR3aa: CASRVDSYTEAFF
v_gene: TRBV7-3; abundance: few; d_gene: TRBD2; j_gene: TRBJ2-1; CDR3nt: TGTGCCAGCAGCTTCGGGACTAGCGGAAGTGAGCAGTTCTTC; CDR3aa: CASSFGTSGSEQFF
v_gene: TRBV28; abundance: NA; d_gene: TRBD1; j_gene: TRBJ1-5; CDR3nt: TGTGCCAGCAGTCAGGGGGCTCTACATAGCAATCAGCCCCAGCATTTT; CDR3aa: CASSQGALHSNQPQHF
v_gene: TRBV11-3; abundance: few; d_gene: TRBD2; j_gene: TRBJ2-1; CDR3nt: TGTGCCAGCAGCTCGATGGAGGGACTAGCGGGAGGGTCGGAGCAGTTCTTC; CDR3aa: CASSSMEGLAGGSEQFF
v_gene: TRBV7-2; abundance: once; d_gene: TRBD1; j_gene: TRBJ2-2; CDR3nt: TGTGCCAGCAGCTTAACCCAACAGGGGAGTACCGGGGAGCTGTTTTTT; CDR3aa: CASSLTQQGSTGELFF
v_gene: TRBV7-7; abundance: NA; d_gene: NA; j_gene: TRBJ2-5; CDR3nt: TGTGCTAGCAGCCAGAGGCCTGGTGGGGAGACCCAGTACTTC; CDR3aa: CASSQRPGGETQYF
v_gene: TRBV7-2; abundance: NA; d_gene: TRBD2; j_gene: TRBJ2-7; CDR3nt: TGTGCCAGCAGCTTATGGCGGGGAGGGATGGTTTCCGCCGTTGGTGAGCAGTACTTC; CDR3aa: CASSLWRGGMVSAVGEQYF
v_gene: TRBV7-2; abundance: NA; d_gene: NA; j_gene: TRBJ2-3; CDR3nt: TGTGCCAGCAGCTTAGTTGCTAGTCCCTCAGATACGCAGTATTTT; CDR3aa: CASSLVASPSDTQYF
v_gene: TRBV5-1; abundance: few; d_gene: NA; j_gene: TRBJ2-6; CDR3nt: TGCGCCAGCAGCTTGGGTCGCTCTGGGGCCAACGTCCTGACTTTC; CDR3aa: CASSLGRSGANVLTF
v_gene: TRBV2; abundance: NA; d_gene: TRBD1; j_gene: TRBJ1-1; CDR3nt: TGTGCCAGCAGCAAGGGACAGGAAGGTGAAGCTTTCTTT; CDR3aa: CASSKGQEGEAFF
v_gene: TRBV9; abundance: once; d_gene: NA; j_gene: TRBJ2-1; CDR3nt: TGTGCCAGCAGCGAGACCCCCGGGAGAAATGAGCAGTTCTTC; CDR3aa: CASSETPGRNEQFF
v_gene: TRBV6-1; abundance: NA; d_gene: NA; j_gene: TRBJ1-2; CDR3nt: TGTGCCAGCAACGAGGAGGGGAACTATGGCTACACCTTC; CDR3aa: CASNEEGNYGYTF
v_gene: TRBV9; abundance: NA; d_gene: NA; j_gene: TRBJ1-1; CDR3nt: TGTGCCAGCAGCCTTCAAGGGGCAGGCACTGAAGCTTTCTTT; CDR3aa: CASSLQGAGTEAFF
v_gene: TRBV2; abundance: NA; d_gene: NA; j_gene: TRBJ2-2; CDR3nt: TGTGCCAGCAGTCGACTAGAGAACACCGGGGAGCTGTTTTTT; CDR3aa: CASSRLENTGELFF
v_gene: TRBV4-1; abundance: NA; d_gene: NA; j_gene: TRBJ2-5; CDR3nt: TGCGCCAGCAGCACCCTCACAGGGATAAAAGGAGAGACCCAGTACTTC; CDR3aa: CASSTLTGIKGETQYF
v_gene: TRBV27; abundance: NA; d_gene: NA; j_gene: TRBJ1-6; CDR3nt: TGTGCCAGCGGGACATTCGGCTCACCCCTCCACTTT; CDR3aa: CASGTFGSPLHF
v_gene: TRBV6-6; abundance: NA; d_gene: NA; j_gene: TRBJ2-5; CDR3nt: TGTGCCACGTTTGGGGGGCAAGAGACCCAGTACTTC; CDR3aa: CATFGGQETQYF
v_gene: TRBV6-5; abundance: NA; d_gene: NA; j_gene: TRBJ2-7; CDR3nt: TGTGCCAGCAGTTACTCGACAGACTGGGCGAGGGAGCAGTACTTC; CDR3aa: CASSYSTDWAREQYF
v_gene: TRBV4-3; abundance: NA; d_gene: TRBD2; j_gene: TRBJ2-1; CDR3nt: TGCGCCAGCAGCCAAGATTTTGCGGGGGGGCCTCAGATGAATGAGCAGTTCTTC; CDR3aa: CASSQDFAGGPQMNEQFF
v_gene: TRBV7-2; abundance: few; d_gene: TRBD1; j_gene: TRBJ2-5; CDR3nt: TGTGCCAGCAGCCCGTGGACAGGGGGGTTCCAAGAGACCCAGTACTTC; CDR3aa: CASSPWTGGFQETQYF
v_gene: TRBV6-5; abundance: NA; d_gene: NA; j_gene: TRBJ2-7; CDR3nt: TGTGCCAGCAGATCTACAGGGCTTAGCTCCTACGAGCAGTACTTC; CDR3aa: CASRSTGLSSYEQYF
v_gene: TRBV4-1; abundance: NA; d_gene: NA; j_gene: TRBJ2-7; CDR3nt: TGCGCCAGCAGCCCCCGCAGGTCCTACGAGCAGTACTTC; CDR3aa: CASSPRRSYEQYF
v_gene: TRBV7-9; abundance: NA; d_gene: TRBD1; j_gene: TRBJ1-2; CDR3nt: TGTGCCAGCAGCTCGACAGGGATCCGTGGCTACACCTTC; CDR3aa: CASSSTGIRGYTF
v_gene: TRBV4-2; abundance: NA; d_gene: TRBD1; j_gene: TRBJ1-1; CDR3nt: TGTGCCAGCAGCCTGGACAGGGACGGCACTGAAGCTTTCTTT; CDR3aa: CASSLDRDGTEAFF
v_gene: TRBV18; abundance: once; d_gene: NA; j_gene: TRBJ2-3; CDR3nt: TGTGCCAGCTCACCCTCACAGGGCAGCACAGATACGCAGTATTTT; CDR3aa: CASSPSQGSTDTQYF
v_gene: TRBV11-2; abundance: once; d_gene: NA; j_gene: TRBJ2-1; CDR3nt: TGTGCCAGCAGCTCTAACAGGTGGAGGGATGAGCAGTTCTTC; CDR3aa: CASSSNRWRDEQFF
v_gene: TRBV28; abundance: NA; d_gene: NA; j_gene: TRBJ2-1; CDR3nt: TGTGCCAGCAGTTCCGAGGGACACCCGACACCCAATGAGCAGTTCTTC; CDR3aa: CASSSEGHPTPNEQFF
v_gene: TRBV9; abundance: once; d_gene: NA; j_gene: TRBJ1-5; CDR3nt: TGTGCCAGCAGCGTAGACGGGAATCAGCCCCAGCATTTT; CDR3aa: CASSVDGNQPQHF
v_gene: TRBV5-1; abundance: NA; d_gene: TRBD1; j_gene: TRBJ2-7; CDR3nt: TGCGCCAGCAGCTTGGAGCCAGGGGGCGCGTACGAGCAGTACTTC; CDR3aa: CASSLEPGGAYEQYF
v_gene: TRBV4-1; abundance: NA; d_gene: NA; j_gene: TRBJ2-1; CDR3nt: TGCGCCAGCAGCCAAGCCGGAATCAGGGACAACAATGAGCAGTTCTTC; CDR3aa: CASSQAGIRDNNEQFF
v_gene: TRBV27; abundance: NA; d_gene: NA; j_gene: TRBJ2-7; CDR3nt: TGTGCCAGCAGTTATACTAGAGGCGAGCAGTACTTC; CDR3aa: CASSYTRGEQYF
v_gene: TRBV19; abundance: few; d_gene: TRBD1; j_gene: TRBJ1-5; CDR3nt: TGTGCCAGTAGTAACACGGGACAGGGGGGACGCAATCAGCCCCAGCATTTT; CDR3aa: CASSNTGQGGRNQPQHF
v_gene: TRBV4-1; abundance: once; d_gene: TRBD2; j_gene: TRBJ2-3; CDR3nt: TGCGCCAGCAGCCAACTAGCGGGACCTAGCACAGATACGCAGTATTTT; CDR3aa: CASSQLAGPSTDTQYF
v_gene: TRBV9; abundance: NA; d_gene: TRBD2; j_gene: TRBJ2-3; CDR3nt: TGTGCCAGCAGCATTAGCGGGATAAGCACAGATACGCAGTATTTT; CDR3aa: CASSISGISTDTQYF
v_gene: TRBV2; abundance: few; d_gene: TRBD1; j_gene: TRBJ1-1; CDR3nt: TGTGCCAGCAGTGAAGAGACAGGGAGGATGAACACTGAAGCTTTCTTT; CDR3aa: CASSEETGRMNTEAFF